The 26 T cell receptor beta chains reported below all come from one sample, sequenced in a study of blood T cell repertoires in COVID-19. Measured with immunoSEQ multiplex PCR; TCRdb has only the in-frame clones, and not every one. The sample shows about 42,000 clones, roughly nine tenths of them seen only once. Sequenced material: peripheral blood. These receptors all stem from a human donor in a cohort sampled during active COVID-19.

The rearrangement links TRBV30 to TRBJ1-5; TRBD1 is a possible D gene (5 bases). The CDR3 extends over 14 amino acids. CDR1 is GTSNPN, CDR2 SVGIG, per germline (reference sequence). V lost 2 bases to trimming and J lost 4 bases, with 12 bases between them. In DNA, the CDR3 is TGTGCCTGGAGTAGGCAGGGAGGGAATCAGCCCCAGCATTTT. Translated: CAWSRQGGNQPQHF. Full variable domain (missing parts from reference TRBV30 and TRBJ1-5): SQTIHQWPATLVQPVGSPLSLECTVEGTSNPNLYWYRQAAGRGLQLLFYSVGIGQISSEVPQNLSASRPQDRQFILSSKKLLLSDSGFYLCAWSRQGGNQPQHFGDGTRLSIL.

V and J are TRBV10-3 and TRBJ2-5; possible D gene TRBD1, 6 bases. The V and J ends lost 2 bases and 5 bases respectively, with 15 bases between them. Germline loops: CDR1 ENHRY, CDR2 SYGVKD. This CDR3 spans 15 amino acids. CDR3 protein: CAISEGRGQKETQYF. The CDR3 nucleotides are TGTGCCATCAGTGAGGGCAGGGGACAAAAGGAGACCCAGTACTTC.

This chain links TRBV5-6 with TRBJ2-1; TRBD2 matches at 14 bases. Germline V gene sequence: CDR1 SGHDT, CDR2 YYEEEE. V lost 4 bases and J lost 0; bases outside the gene matches: 6. This CDR3 spans 18 amino acids. The CDR3 loop is CASSDGTSGRSSYNEQFF. The CDR3 DNA reads TGTGCCAGCAGCGACGGGACTAGCGGGAGAAGCTCCTACAATGAGCAGTTCTTC. The variable domain in full, completed from reference TRBV5-6 and TRBJ2-1, reads DAGVTQSPTHLIKTRGQQVTLRCSPKSGHDTVSWYQQALGQGPQFIFQYYEEEERQRGNFPDRFSGHQFPNYSSELNVNALLLGDSALYLCASSDGTSGRSSYNEQFFGPGTRLTVL.

The rearrangement links TRBV30 to TRBJ1-1, with 9 bases fitting TRBD1. The CDR3 is made up of 12 amino acids. J lost 6 bases, V lost 3 bases, and 2 bases had no gene match. Germline CDR1 GTSNPN, CDR2 SVGIG (reference sequence). The CDR3 coding sequence is TGTGCCTGGAGGGACAGGGGACCTGAAGCTTTCTTT. Translating gives CAWRDRGPEAFF.

The chain uses TRBV5-1 and TRBJ1-1; TRBD1 agrees at 7 bases. Per the germline V gene, CDR1 is SGHRS and CDR2 is YFSETQ. The CDR3 totals 14 residues. With 4 bases clipped from V and 4 bases from J, the junction kept 7 bases outside the gene matches. The CDR3 spells CASSNRQGGTEAFF. The DNA for the CDR3 is TGCGCCAGCAGCAATAGACAGGGTGGCACTGAAGCTTTCTTT.

Details on this clone: Other DNA sequences from this sample encode an identical CDR3 as well. The chain joins TRBV19 to TRBJ1-3, with D perhaps matching TRBD1 (6 bases). This CDR3 has 16 residues. V lost 6 bases to trimming and J lost 1 base, with 16 bases between them. Germline values: CDR1 LNHDA, CDR2 SQIVND (reference sequence). CDR3 coding DNA: TGTGCCAGTAGGAGAGCACAGGGAAGGTCTGGAAACACCATATATTTT. Translated, it gives CASRRAQGRSGNTIYF.

The V call is TRBV19, the J call TRBJ1-5; tentative D call: TRBD1 (5 bases). Per the germline V gene, CDR1 is LNHDA and CDR2 is SQIVND (reference sequence). The CDR3 is 15 amino acids. Trimming shortened V by 8 bases and J by 2 bases, and 16 bases separated the two germline ends. The CDR3 loop reads CASAPGQGRNQPQHF. The CDR3 DNA reads TGTGCCAGTGCCCCAGGGCAGGGCCGCAATCAGCCCCAGCATTTT.

The V gene is TRBV4-1, the J gene TRBJ2-7, with a weak D call TRBD1 (7 bases). This CDR3 region has 14 residues. V lost 5 bases and J lost 1, with 12 bases in between. Germline V gene lookup returns CDR1 MGHRA and CDR2 YSYEKL. CDR3 sequence (DNA): TGCGCCAGCAGCGGAGGGGGCTGGTCCTACGAGCAGTACTTC. Its protein is CASSGGGWSYEQYF.

The chain couples TRBV4-2 to TRBJ2-5, with a possible D match to TRBD1 (5 bases). There are 16 residues in the CDR3. Germline values: CDR1 LGHNA, CDR2 YNFKEQ. Trimming pared 0 bases from V and 7 bases from J, leaving 18 bases between. The CDR3 nucleotides are TGTGCCAGCAGCCAAGAGGCCCGGGTGGACAAATCGACCCAGTACTTC. Protein sequence: CASSQEARVDKSTQYF.

The chain carries TRBV19 and TRBJ1-3; D gene unclear. Germline CDR1 LNHDA, CDR2 SQIVND (reference sequence). Trimming stripped 6 bases from V and 2 bases from J, with 14 bases between. The CDR3 runs to 15 residues. The CDR3, as DNA: TGTGCCAGTAGCCCGATCCCGGGAACTGGAAACACCATATATTTT. As protein: CASSPIPGTGNTIYF. Looking up the rest from reference TRBV19 and TRBJ1-3 gives the full variable domain: DGGITQSPKYLFRKEGQNVTLSCEQNLNHDAMYWYRQDPGQGLRLIYYSQIVNDFQKGDIAEGYSVSREKKESFPLTVTSAQKNPTAFYLCASSPIPGTGNTIYFGEGSWLTVV.

V usage is TRBV3-1 (or the pseudogene TRBV3-2) and J usage is TRBJ1-1; D might be TRBD1 (6 bases). The CDR3 covers 13 residues. The germline V and J ends were trimmed by 5 bases and 3 bases, with 10 bases remaining between them. Germline V gene data show CDR1 as LGHDT and CDR2 as YNNKEL (reference sequence). The CDR3 coding sequence is TGTGCCAGCAGCGTAAACAGGGACACTGAAGCTTTCTTT. Its translation: CASSVNRDTEAFF.

The chain is built from TRBV3-1 (or the pseudogene TRBV3-2) and TRBJ2-1; 10 nucleotides match TRBD2. J was trimmed by 7 bases and V by 4 bases; bases with no gene match: 7. Germline CDR1 LGHDT, CDR2 YNNKEL (reference sequence). The CDR3 consists of 15 residues. The CDR3: CASSRGLANENEQFF. CDR3 coding DNA: TGTGCCAGCAGCCGGGGACTAGCGAACGAAAATGAGCAGTTCTTC.

The DNA of the CDR3 is TGTGCCTGGAGTGCCGGGACTTTGGCCCAGCATTTT. The encoded protein is CAWSAGTLAQHF. This chain uses TRBV30 with TRBJ1-5; a weak D match, TRBD1 (5 bases). The germline V gene encodes CDR1 GTSNPN and CDR2 SVGIG (reference sequence). This CDR3 is built from 12 residues. V lost 1 base and J lost 11, with 12 bases in between.

V and J are TRBV7-2 and TRBJ2-2; D is unclear. Germline V gene data show CDR1 as SGHTA and CDR2 as FQGNSA. The CDR3 is 16 amino acids. The ends were cut back, 4 bases at V and 4 bases at J, with 16 bases in the middle. CDR3 residues: CASSSRSPSPTGELFF. The CDR3 DNA follows: TGTGCCAGCAGCTCTCGATCTCCGAGCCCCACCGGGGAGCTGTTTTTT.

This clone turned up a few times. The V gene is TRBV15, the J gene TRBJ1-1, with 7 bases aligning to TRBD1. V gave up 3 bases and J gave up 4 bases; unmatched junction bases: 5. The CDR3 length is 14 residues. CDR1 is LNHNV and CDR2 is YYDKDF in the germline V gene (reference sequence). CDR3 amino acids: CATSRNRGPTEAFF. CDR3 coding DNA: TGTGCCACCAGCAGGAACAGGGGCCCCACTGAAGCTTTCTTT.

This rearrangement joins TRBV5-6 to TRBJ2-7; weak D call: TRBD2 (5 bases). V shed 7 bases and J shed 2 bases, with 19 bases lying between them. This CDR3 is 15 amino acids long. Germline assignment: CDR1 SGHDT and CDR2 YYEEEE. The CDR3 loop is CASARWGSATYEQYF. CDR3 nucleotides: TGTGCCAGCGCCAGATGGGGTAGCGCAACCTACGAGCAGTACTTC.

The CDR3 loop is CASTSVFTGAFF. The CDR3, as DNA: TGTGCCAGTACGAGCGTCTTCACGGGAGCTTTCTTT. This chain uses TRBV19 with TRBJ1-1, with D unclear. The germline CDR1 and CDR2 sequences are LNHDA and SQIVND (reference sequence). The CDR3 runs to 12 residues. The ends were cut back, 7 bases at V and 10 bases at J, with 16 bases in the middle.

The chain couples TRBV5-5 to TRBJ2-7; TRBD2 is a possible D gene (6 bases). Germline-derived CDR1 and CDR2 are SGHKS and YYEKEE (reference sequence). The ends were cut back, 2 bases at V and 2 bases at J, with 23 bases in the middle. The CDR3 spans 18 residues. The CDR3: CASSFPGTGVLSTYEQYF. The CDR3, as DNA: TGTGCCAGCAGCTTTCCCGGCACGGGAGTTCTTTCGACCTACGAGCAGTACTTC.

This clone was counted a single time. This chain connects TRBV29-1 to TRBJ2-7, with D possibly being TRBD2 (5 bases). V was cut by 7 bases and J by 7 bases, with 17 bases left in between. CDR1 and CDR2 (germline): SQVTM, ANQGSEA. The CDR3 is made up of 12 amino acids. In DNA form, the CDR3 reads TGCAGCGCATACCTGGAGGCGAGGGAGCAGTACTTC. Protein sequence: CSAYLEAREQYF.

The V and J genes are TRBV7-2 and TRBJ2-7, with D uncertain. Germline assignment: CDR1 SGHTA and CDR2 FQGNSA. This CDR3 region has 13 residues. Trimming removed 4 bases at V and 0 bases at J, with 7 bases between. The CDR3 spells CASSSTLSYEQYF. The CDR3 bases are TGTGCCAGCAGCTCGACACTCTCCTACGAGCAGTACTTC.

This clone was recorded only once. This chain connects TRBV7-9 to TRBJ1-1; no definite D call. There are 14 residues in the CDR3. Germline CDR1 reads SEHNR; CDR2 reads FQNEAQ (reference sequence). Trimming cost V 1 base and J 6 bases, with 12 bases left between them. CDR3 amino acids: CASSLVEGKPEAFF. CDR3 bases: TGTGCCAGCAGCTTAGTGGAGGGAAAACCTGAAGCTTTCTTT.

V and J are TRBV7-9 and TRBJ2-1; D is undetermined. V dropped 2 bases and J dropped 1 base, with 9 bases sitting between them. The CDR3 has 15 residues. Germline CDR1 is SEHNR and CDR2 is FQNEAQ (reference sequence). The CDR3 DNA is TGTGCCAGCAGCTTAAGCGCTCTATCCTACAATGAGCAGTTCTTC. This translates into CASSLSALSYNEQFF.

The rearrangement joins TRBV19 to TRBJ2-1; maybe TRBD1 (7 bases). CDR3 length: 16 amino acids. CDR1 and CDR2 (germline): LNHDA, SQIVND (reference sequence). V was clipped by 1 base and J by 6 bases, with 16 bases between them. In DNA, the CDR3 is TGTGCCAGTAGTATAGTGGGACAGCGGGCTGGCAATGAGCAGTTCTTC. It specifies CASSIVGQRAGNEQFF.

The rearrangement uses TRBV2 and TRBJ2-5, with 9 bases identical to TRBD1. The germline V gene has CDR1 SNHLY and CDR2 FYNNEI. This CDR3 is 16 amino acids long. J was trimmed by 4 bases and V by 6 bases; bases with no gene match: 12. The CDR3 DNA sequence: TGTGCCAGCAGCGCCACTGCCCCGGGACAGGGAGAGACCCAGTACTTC. It translates to CASSATAPGQGETQYF.

This chain joins TRBV9 and TRBJ2-7, with 11 bases matching TRBD1. Germline V CDR1 and CDR2: SGDLS, YYNGEE. The CDR3 contains 14 residues. V shed 0 bases, J shed 5 bases, and the junction held 1 base outside the gene matches. This chain's CDR3 is CASSVVGQGDEQYF. CDR3 coding DNA: TGTGCCAGCAGCGTAGTGGGACAGGGGGACGAGCAGTACTTC.

The gene calls are TRBV20-1 and TRBJ2-7, with a weak D call TRBD2 (5 bases). V was trimmed by 3 bases and J by 1 base, leaving 16 bases between them. Germline V gene lookup returns CDR1 DFQATT and CDR2 SNEGSKA (reference sequence). The CDR3 covers 15 residues. CDR3 sequence reads: CSASKLGSDSYEQYF. The CDR3 DNA is TGCAGTGCTAGTAAGTTGGGGAGTGATTCCTACGAGCAGTACTTC.